This T cell receptor (beta chain) was documented in a study of CD8+CD57+ T cells in acquired aplastic anemia. About the study: Mean DNA quantity obtained from sorted CD4+ and CD8+ cells was about 3 ug.

Findings and limits, study-wide: The CD8+ Simpson's diversity of patients and controls was not significantly different. The study identified roughly 29 CD8+ CDR3 sequences shared by patients and controls.

About this clonotype itself: Its antigen is not known.

The V segment lost 2 bases and the J segment 0 bases; nucleotides outside the gene matches: 6. The CDR3 sequence is 16 residues long. Germline values: CDR1 WSHSY, CDR2 SAAADI. Profiling that covered TCR beta VDJ and CDR3 relied on genomic DNA as its template. TCRdb processed the reads anew with MiXCR; each CDR3 protein has one entry. The table shows 250,000 to 300,000 distinct CDR3 sequences, with about 56% occurring only once. The source material was sorted CD4+, CD8+, or CD8+CD57+ T cells (not recorded which) from PBMCs. The chain joins TRBV10-2 to TRBJ2-7; TRBD1 matches 8 bases. The TCR comes from a human donor with severe aplastic anemia or a healthy control (not recorded which). CDR3 protein: CASSERIGTGSYEQYF. The CDR3 DNA reads TGCGCCAGCAGTGAGCGAATCGGGACAGGCTCCTACGAGCAGTACTTC.